The sequence of this TCR beta chain was determined in a study of T cells in Graves' hyperthyroidism and ophthalmopathy. Study information: Initial diagnosis, before any treatment, was when peripheral blood was collected.

Amplification yielded TCR beta CDR3 regions, with RNA transcripts as the source. The study used the HTBI primer set for a first-round RT-PCR of the TCR CDR3. TCRdb reanalysed the multiplex PCR reads using MiXCR and keeps one entry per CDR3 protein. The table records 340,000 or so distinct CDR3 sequences, approximately 15% of them present only once. The germline V and J ends were trimmed by 4 bases and 0 bases, with 19 bases remaining between them. The CDR3 contains 18 residues. This clonotype was recorded at least ten times. Sample: blood. The receptor was isolated from a man aged 25 to 40 with Graves' hyperthyroidism. The rearrangement links TRBV12-3 or TRBV12-4 to TRBJ2-1; D is uncertain. The CDR3 nucleotides read TGTGCCAGCAGTTCTATTTATGGAGATACCACCTCCTACAATGAGCAGTTCTTC. Its translation: CASSSIYGDTTSYNEQFF.